This T cell receptor beta chain was sequenced for a study of blood T cell repertoires in COVID-19. Study overall: Specimens from acute and convalescent COVID-19 originated in the United States, Italy and Spain. In each case, the material was cDNA or gDNA derived from T cells, B-cell-depleted T cells, or PBMCs.

In the original workflow: Amplifying reference gene primers gave estimates of nucleated cell counts. The data were produced by immunoSEQ multiplex PCR, yet TCRdb's version contains in-frame clones alone and is incomplete. Clone size and the V and J calls come from that table; the DNA yielded D and trimming. The table includes 130,000 to 150,000 clones, approximately 80% detected once. V was cut by 2 bases and J by 1 base, with 11 bases left in between. CDR3 length: 15 residues. Germline-derived CDR1 and CDR2 are SGHDN and FVKESK. Sequenced: peripheral blood. The origin of this receptor is a human donor in a cohort sampled during active COVID-19. V is TRBV14 and J is TRBJ1-1; D possibly corresponds to TRBD1 (5 bases). The CDR3 nucleotides are TGTGCCAGCAGCCAACAGCAGGGTTGGAACACTGAAGCTTTCTTT. It yields the protein CASSQQQGWNTEAFF.